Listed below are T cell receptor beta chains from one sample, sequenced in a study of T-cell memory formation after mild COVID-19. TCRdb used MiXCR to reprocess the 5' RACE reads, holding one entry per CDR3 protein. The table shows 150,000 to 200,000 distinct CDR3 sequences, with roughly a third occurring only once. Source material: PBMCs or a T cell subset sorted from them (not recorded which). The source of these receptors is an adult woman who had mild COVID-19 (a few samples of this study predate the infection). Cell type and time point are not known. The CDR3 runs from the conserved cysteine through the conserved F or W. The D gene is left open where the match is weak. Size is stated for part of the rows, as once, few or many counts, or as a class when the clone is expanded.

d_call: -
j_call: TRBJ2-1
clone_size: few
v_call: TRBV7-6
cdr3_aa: CASSLMPAGPAHEQFF
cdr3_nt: TGTGCCAGCAGCTTAATGCCGGCGGGGCCCGCCCATGAGCAGTTCTTC

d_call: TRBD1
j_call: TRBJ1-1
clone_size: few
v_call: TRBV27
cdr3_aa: CASSITGVTEAFF
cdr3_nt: TGTGCCAGCAGTATAACAGGGGTAACTGAAGCTTTCTTT

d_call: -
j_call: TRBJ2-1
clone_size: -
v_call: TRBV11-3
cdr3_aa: CASSTGFRTDNEQFF
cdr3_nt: TGTGCCAGCAGCACAGGGTTTCGGACAGACAATGAGCAGTTCTTC

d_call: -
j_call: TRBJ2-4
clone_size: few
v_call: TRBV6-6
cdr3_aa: CASSYSQSGQGKADQYF
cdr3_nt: TGTGCCAGCAGTTACTCCCAGTCCGGCCAGGGTAAAGCCGATCAGTACTTC

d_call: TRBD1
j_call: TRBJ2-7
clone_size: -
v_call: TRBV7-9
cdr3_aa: CASSVTGFEQYF
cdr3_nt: TGTGCCAGCAGCGTGACAGGGTTCGAGCAGTACTTC

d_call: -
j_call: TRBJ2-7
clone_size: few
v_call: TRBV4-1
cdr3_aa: CASSLLERSYEQYF
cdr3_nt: TGCGCCAGCAGCCTCCTCGAGAGGAGCTACGAGCAGTACTTC

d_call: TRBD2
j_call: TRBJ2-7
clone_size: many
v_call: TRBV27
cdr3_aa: CASSQKSLGLADYEQYF
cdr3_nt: TGTGCCAGCAGCCAAAAGTCTCTGGGACTAGCGGACTACGAGCAGTACTTC

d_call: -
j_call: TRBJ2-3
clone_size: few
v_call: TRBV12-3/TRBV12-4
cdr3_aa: CASSLRYRPDTQYF
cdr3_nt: TGTGCCAGCAGTTTGCGGTATAGGCCAGATACGCAGTATTTT

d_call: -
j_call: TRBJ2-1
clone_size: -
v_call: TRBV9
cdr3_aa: CASSVDGSYNEQFF
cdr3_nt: TGTGCCAGCAGCGTGGACGGCTCCTACAATGAGCAGTTCTTC

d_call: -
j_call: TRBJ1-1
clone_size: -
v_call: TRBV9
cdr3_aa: CASSVEGRATEAFF
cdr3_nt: TGTGCCAGCAGCGTAGAAGGGAGGGCCACTGAAGCTTTCTTT

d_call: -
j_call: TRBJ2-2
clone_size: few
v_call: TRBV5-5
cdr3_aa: CASSSAAGTGELFF
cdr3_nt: TGTGCCAGCAGCTCCGCTGCGGGTACCGGGGAGCTGTTTTTT

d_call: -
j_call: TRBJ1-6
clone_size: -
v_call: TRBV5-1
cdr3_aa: CASSPQGSNSPLHF
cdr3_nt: TGCGCCAGCAGCCCTCAGGGGTCGAATTCACCCCTCCACTTT

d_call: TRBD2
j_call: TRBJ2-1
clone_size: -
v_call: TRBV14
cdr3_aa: CASSQAFLAGGRDEQFF
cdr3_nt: TGTGCCAGCAGCCAAGCGTTTCTAGCGGGAGGTCGGGATGAGCAGTTCTTC

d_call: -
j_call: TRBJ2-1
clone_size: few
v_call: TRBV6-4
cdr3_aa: CASSGDNYNEQFF
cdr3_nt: TGTGCCAGCAGTGGGGACAACTACAATGAGCAGTTCTTC

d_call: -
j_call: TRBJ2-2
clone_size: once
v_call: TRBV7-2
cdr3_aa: CASSFKGVIPGELFF
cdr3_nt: TGTGCCAGCAGCTTCAAGGGGGTGATTCCCGGGGAGCTGTTTTTT

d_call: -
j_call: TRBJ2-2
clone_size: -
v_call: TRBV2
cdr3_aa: CASSGWWTGELFF
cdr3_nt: TGTGCCAGCAGTGGGTGGTGGACCGGGGAGCTGTTTTTT

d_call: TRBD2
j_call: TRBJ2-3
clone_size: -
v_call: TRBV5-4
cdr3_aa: CASSSGTGTRVPDTQYF
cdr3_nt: TGTGCCAGCAGCTCCGGGACCGGGACTAGAGTCCCAGATACGCAGTATTTT

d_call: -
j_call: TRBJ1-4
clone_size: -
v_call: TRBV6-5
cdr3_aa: CASKTGEKLFF
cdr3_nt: TGTGCCAGCAAAACAGGCGAAAAACTGTTTTTT

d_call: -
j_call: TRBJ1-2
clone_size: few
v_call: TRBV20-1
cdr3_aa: CSASAGTFDGYTF
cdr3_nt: TGCAGTGCTAGTGCGGGGACCTTCGACGGCTACACCTTC

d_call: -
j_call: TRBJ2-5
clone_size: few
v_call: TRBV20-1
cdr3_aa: CSATPLRGGAPGQYF
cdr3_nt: TGCAGTGCTACGCCCCTCCGCGGGGGCGCACCCGGACAGTACTTC

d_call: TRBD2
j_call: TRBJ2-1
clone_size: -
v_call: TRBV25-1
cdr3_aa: CASSDHGLAGDEQFF
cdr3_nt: TGTGCCAGCAGTGACCACGGACTAGCGGGAGATGAGCAGTTCTTC

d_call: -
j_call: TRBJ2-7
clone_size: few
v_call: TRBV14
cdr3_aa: CASSQGRHTYEQYF
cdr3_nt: TGTGCCAGCAGCCAAGGGCGCCATACCTACGAGCAGTACTTC